This T cell receptor beta chain appears in the sequencing data of a study of blood T cell repertoires in COVID-19. In the study overall: Some COVID-19 samples were acute and others convalescent; all came from the United States, Italy and Spain. From T cells, B-cell-depleted T cells, or PBMCs came the material, which was cDNA or gDNA.

As handled by the study authors: The assay estimated nucleated cells by amplifying reference gene primers. The table came from immunoSEQ multiplex PCR; TCRdb's copy has only in-frame clones and leaves some out. For V, J and clone size, that table is used; D and trimming come from the DNA. The data show around 120,000 clones, over 65% seen once. The TCR originated in a man aged 25 to 45 with acute or convalescent COVID-19. Input material: peripheral blood.

The CDR3 spells CASSVRGGAYGGELFF. CDR3 coding DNA: TGTGCCAGCAGTGTCCGCGGGGGGGCGTACGGCGGGGAGCTGTTTTTT. The V call is TRBV28, the J call TRBJ2-2; TRBD2 matches 9 bases. Germline V lookup: CDR1 MDHEN, CDR2 SYDVKM. The CDR3 is 16 residues long. Trimming removed 5 bases from V and 7 bases from J; junction bases left unmatched: 11.